Presented here are 25 T cell receptor beta chains from one specimen sequenced in a study of blood T cell repertoires in COVID-19. The protocol was immunoSEQ multiplex PCR, while the TCRdb copy is restricted to in-frame clones and leaves out a portion. The table has about 260,000 clones, about 87% seen once. The source material was peripheral blood. The receptors shown here come from a woman aged 40 to 50 who had recovered from COVID-19.

This clone turned up a few times. The chain joins TRBV20-1 to TRBJ2-7; perhaps TRBD1 as D (6 bases). CDR3 length: 11 amino acids. V dropped 5 bases and J dropped 4 bases, with 9 bases sitting between them. The germline V gene encodes CDR1 DFQATT and CDR2 SNEGSKA (reference sequence). CDR3 in DNA: TGCAGTGCTTACGGACAGTACGAGCAGTACTTC. Its translation: CSAYGQYEQYF.

The J gene is TRBJ1-5, the V gene TRBV5-1; D is undetermined. Trimming shortened V by 0 bases and J by 2 bases, and 21 bases separated the two germline ends. The germline CDR1 and CDR2 sequences are SGHRS and YFSETQ. The CDR3 runs to 19 residues. Here the CDR3 DNA reads TGCGCCAGCAGCTTGGTCGGTGACATAGGTAGAATGTGCAATCAGCCCCAGCATTTT. Its translation is CASSLVGDIGRMCNQPQHF. The full variable domain, in which reference TRBV5-1 and TRBJ1-5 provide the parts outside the CDR3, is KAGVTQTPRYLIKTRGQQVTLSCSPISGHRSVSWYQQTPGQGLQFLFEYFSETQRNKGNFPGRFSGRQFSNSRSEMNVSTLELGDSALYLCASSLVGDIGRMCNQPQHFGDGTRLSIL.

This rearrangement joins TRBV7-9 to TRBJ1-2; no firm D call. The CDR3 length is 14 residues. The ends were cut back, 7 bases at V and 5 bases at J, with 17 bases in the middle. Germline CDR1 SEHNR, CDR2 FQNEAQ (reference sequence). CDR3 DNA sequence: TGTGCCAGCACAAAACTGATTACCCGGTATGGCTACACCTTC. Its translation: CASTKLITRYGYTF. Full variable domain (missing parts from reference TRBV7-9 and TRBJ1-2): DTGVSQNPRHKITKRGQNVTFRCDPISEHNRLYWYRQTLGQGPEFLTYFQNEAQLEKSRLLSDRFSAERPKGSFSTLEIQRTEQGDSAMYLCASTKLITRYGYTFGSGTRLTVV.

The chain employs TRBV4-3 and TRBJ1-4, with unresolved D. The CDR3 contains 14 residues. The V gene's germline CDR1 is LGHNA and CDR2 YSLEER. The ends were cut back, 1 base at V and 8 bases at J, with 11 bases in the middle. The CDR3 protein is CASSQVFLQEKLFF. The CDR3 nucleotides are TGCGCCAGCAGCCAAGTTTTTTTGCAGGAAAAACTGTTTTTT.

This clone was counted once. The rearrangement uses TRBV4-2 and TRBJ2-2; 9 bases line up with TRBD2. This CDR3 is built from 18 residues. CDR1 is LGHNA, CDR2 YNFKEQ, per germline. Trimming removed 4 bases from V and 4 bases from J; junction bases left unmatched: 13. This chain's CDR3 is CASSRRGSGGLGTGELFF. In DNA form, the CDR3 reads TGTGCCAGCAGCCGGAGGGGTAGCGGGGGCCTCGGCACCGGGGAGCTGTTTTTT.

J is TRBJ1-1 and V is TRBV5-1; tentatively, D is TRBD1 (6 bases). CDR3 size: 13 residues. V gave up 0 bases and J gave up 11 bases, with 14 bases separating them. Germline lookup yields CDR1 SGHRS and CDR2 YFSETQ. The CDR3 region is CASSLDVQGWAFF. Here the CDR3 DNA reads TGCGCCAGCAGCTTGGACGTACAGGGATGGGCTTTCTTT.

The rearrangement uses TRBV3-1 (or the pseudogene TRBV3-2) and TRBJ2-3; D is uncertain. V was cut by 2 bases and J by 5 bases, with 2 bases left in between. CDR1 is LGHDT and CDR2 is YNNKEL in the germline V gene (reference sequence). The CDR3 is 11 residues long. The CDR3, as DNA: TGTGCCAGCAGCCAACTAGATACGCAGTATTTT. It is translated as CASSQLDTQYF.

The chain couples TRBV7-2 to TRBJ1-5; tentatively, D is TRBD1 (6 bases). Per germline, CDR1 SGHTA and CDR2 FQGNSA. The CDR3 extends over 15 amino acids. Trimming shortened V by 1 base and J by 3 bases, and 10 bases separated the two germline ends. CDR3 sequence (DNA): TGTGCCAGCAGCTTAGGAGGGGGGGACAATCAGCCCCAGCATTTT. Translated, it gives CASSLGGGDNQPQHF.

This clone was recorded only once. V usage is TRBV7-9 and J usage is TRBJ2-2; no clear D. The V gene's germline CDR1 is SEHNR and CDR2 FQNEAQ (reference sequence). There are 13 residues in the CDR3. V lost 5 bases and J lost 1, with 5 bases in between. The CDR3 DNA reads as TGTGCCAGCAGCATCAAGAACACCGGGGAGCTGTTTTTT. As protein: CASSIKNTGELFF. The whole variable domain, filled in from reference TRBV7-9 and TRBJ2-2, reads DTGVSQNPRHKITKRGQNVTFRCDPISEHNRLYWYRQTLGQGPEFLTYFQNEAQLEKSRLLSDRFSAERPKGSFSTLEIQRTEQGDSAMYLCASSIKNTGELFFGEGSRLTVL.

The V call is TRBV10-2, the J call TRBJ1-5, with D unclear. The CDR3 runs 12 residues. CDR1 and CDR2 (germline): WSHSY, SAAADI. The V end was cut by 9 bases, the J end by 5 bases, with 11 bases between. The CDR3 protein is CASSQVDQPQHF. CDR3 coding DNA: TGCGCCAGTTCTCAGGTAGATCAGCCCCAGCATTTT.

This chain connects TRBV30 to TRBJ2-5; 9 positions agree with TRBD2. The junction had 7 bases not matched to a gene; V was cut back by 0 bases and J by 5 bases. The germline CDR1 and CDR2 sequences are GTSNPN and SVGIG (reference sequence). CDR3 length equals 15 residues. The CDR3 here is CAWSVASGAWETQYF. For the CDR3, the DNA is TGTGCCTGGAGTGTGGCTAGCGGGGCCTGGGAGACCCAGTACTTC.

This clone has a single count. V is TRBV5-4 and J is TRBJ1-3; 8 nucleotides align to TRBD1. Germline CDR1 reads SGHNT; CDR2 reads YYREEE (reference sequence). This CDR3 contains 16 residues. J lost 0 bases, V lost 5 bases, and 7 bases had no gene match. The CDR3 nucleotides are TGTGCCAGCAGTCCGACAGGGGCGAGCTCTGGAAACACCATATATTTT. This codes for CASSPTGASSGNTIYF.

This chain uses TRBV7-9 with TRBJ1-1; a weak D match, TRBD1 (5 bases). This CDR3 has 14 amino acids. CDR1 is SEHNR and CDR2 is FQNEAQ in the germline V gene (reference sequence). Between the trimmed V and J ends, which lost 0 bases and 3 bases, there was a span of 8 bases. Here the CDR3 DNA reads TGTGCCAGCAGCTTAGCGACAGAGTACACTGAAGCTTTCTTT. It translates to CASSLATEYTEAFF.

As to this clone: An end of the junction does not agree with germline; a read error may underlie this. The V and J genes are TRBV7-7 and TRBJ2-5; 10 nucleotides agree with TRBD1. This CDR3 contains 15 residues. The germline CDR1 and CDR2 sequences are SSHAT and FNYEAQ (reference sequence). CDR3 DNA sequence: TGTGCTAGCAGCGCATCCCGGGACAGGGGTGGGACCCAGTACTTC. This sequence encodes CASSASRDRGGTQYF.

V is TRBV5-6 and J is TRBJ1-2; D possibly corresponds to TRBD1 (5 bases). The V end was cut by 7 bases, the J end by 0 bases, with 19 bases between. CDR1 is SGHDT, CDR2 YYEEEE, per germline. CDR3 size: 16 residues. The CDR3 sequence: CASFRTKLLANYGYTF. In DNA form, the CDR3 reads TGTGCCAGCTTCCGGACAAAACTATTAGCTAACTATGGCTACACCTTC.

This clone was detected once. This chain links TRBV5-1 with TRBJ1-6; tentatively, D is TRBD1 (5 bases). Germline V gene sequence: CDR1 SGHRS, CDR2 YFSETQ. The CDR3 has 14 amino acids. V was pared by 2 bases and J by 7 bases, with 10 bases between. CDR3 sequence reads: CASSLSGLNSPLHF. The CDR3 nucleotides read TGCGCCAGCAGCTTATCAGGGTTGAATTCACCCCTCCACTTT.

The V gene is TRBV14, the J gene TRBJ2-7; no clear D gene. CDR1 and CDR2 (germline): SGHDN, FVKESK. The CDR3 runs 12 residues. V lost 0 bases and J 6 bases, leaving 6 bases between the germline ends. CDR3 sequence: CASSQDRSEQYF. In DNA, the CDR3 is TGTGCCAGCAGCCAAGATCGGAGCGAGCAGTACTTC.

The chain has TRBV7-2 and TRBJ1-6, with D hard to call. The germline gives CDR1 SGHTA, CDR2 FQGNSA. V lost 2 bases to trimming and J lost 7 bases, with 12 bases between them. This CDR3 contains 15 residues. The CDR3 spells CASSLLSAENSPLHF. The CDR3, as DNA: TGTGCCAGCAGCTTACTCTCGGCGGAGAATTCACCCCTCCACTTT.

The chain combines TRBV10-3 with TRBJ1-1; tentative D call: TRBD1 (5 bases). Per the germline V gene, CDR1 is ENHRY and CDR2 is SYGVKD. This CDR3 is built from 13 residues. Trimming stripped 3 bases from V and 1 base from J, with 6 bases between. CDR3 sequence (DNA): TGTGCCATCAGTGATGACAGGAACACTGAAGCTTTCTTT. Translated, it gives CAISDDRNTEAFF.

This clone has just one count. The rearrangement joins TRBV11-1 to TRBJ1-1; 8 nucleotides line up with TRBD1. This CDR3 is 12 amino acids long. From germline, CDR1 is SGHAT and CDR2 FQDESV (reference sequence). V lost 9 bases to trimming and J lost 1 base; unmatched junction nucleotides: 1. The CDR3 protein is CARDRGNTEAFF. DNA for the CDR3: TGTGCCAGAGACAGGGGGAACACTGAAGCTTTCTTT. The full variable domain, completed using reference TRBV11-1 and TRBJ1-1, is EAEVAQSPRYKITEKSQAVAFWCDPISGHATLYWYRQILGQGPELLVQFQDESVVDDSQLPKDRFSAERLKGVDSTLKIQPAELGDSAMYLCARDRGNTEAFFGQGTRLTVV.

The chain uses TRBV7-2 and TRBJ1-2; 9 bases line up with TRBD1. Losses at the gene ends were 5 bases for V and 6 bases for J; bases not matched to a gene: 10. Germline CDR1 reads SGHTA; CDR2 reads FQGNSA. The CDR3 is 15 amino acids. The CDR3 sequence: CASSIRTGESDGYTF. The CDR3 DNA reads as TGTGCCAGCAGCATTAGGACAGGGGAGTCGGATGGCTACACCTTC.

The V and J genes are TRBV5-1 and TRBJ2-3; D is ambiguous. Between the trimmed V and J ends, which lost 0 bases and 0 bases, there was a span of 8 bases. CDR1 and CDR2 from the germline V gene are SGHRS and YFSETQ. CDR3 length: 15 amino acids. The CDR3 coding sequence is TGCGCCAGCAGCTTGGCCCCGAGTAGCACAGATACGCAGTATTTT. Residues: CASSLAPSSTDTQYF. The variable domain in full, completed from reference TRBV5-1 and TRBJ2-3, reads KAGVTQTPRYLIKTRGQQVTLSCSPISGHRSVSWYQQTPGQGLQFLFEYFSETQRNKGNFPGRFSGRQFSNSRSEMNVSTLELGDSALYLCASSLAPSSTDTQYFGPGTRLTVL.

Comment on this clone: The same CDR3 is also encoded by other DNA sequences in this sample. The rearrangement joins TRBV5-1 to TRBJ1-1, with D unresolved. This CDR3 has 13 amino acids. The germline CDR1 and CDR2 sequences are SGHRS and YFSETQ. The V end was cut by 2 bases, the J end by 1 base, with 6 bases between. Here the CDR3 reads CASSLGANTEAFF. The CDR3 coding sequence is TGCGCCAGCAGCTTAGGAGCGAACACTGAAGCTTTCTTT.

The rearrangement uses TRBV29-1 and TRBJ2-3; 11 nucleotides align to TRBD2. Germline CDR1 reads SQVTM; CDR2 reads ANQGSEA. There are 13 residues in the CDR3. V was pared by 7 bases and J by 5 bases, with 5 bases of the junction left unmatched. The CDR3 sequence: CSGRLAGQDTQYF. The CDR3 DNA reads as TGCAGCGGCCGACTAGCGGGGCAAGATACGCAGTATTTT.

A single count supports this clone. The gene calls are TRBV3-1 (or the pseudogene TRBV3-2) and TRBJ1-1, with D perhaps matching TRBD1 (5 bases). With 11 bases removed from V and 4 bases from J, the gap between germline ends came to 14 bases. Germline CDR1 and CDR2: LGHDT and YNNKEL (reference sequence). This CDR3 region has 12 residues. CDR3 nucleotides: TGTGCCGCCTCGAGGGGAGGCACTGAAGCTTTCTTT. Protein product: CAASRGGTEAFF.